The rows below give T cell receptor beta chains drawn from one sample of a study of blood T cell repertoires in COVID-19. Produced via immunoSEQ multiplex PCR; TCRdb's table is partial and in-frame only. The repertoire holds about 280,000 clones, with 83% as singletons. The sequenced sample was peripheral blood. The receptors stem from a woman aged 45-60 years who had recovered from COVID-19. CDR3s include the opening cysteine and the closing phenylalanine or tryptophan. D genes are given only for firm matches. For some rows the clone size is stated as once, few or many, or as a class when expanded; others skip it.

j_call	cdr3_length	clone_size	d_call	v_call	cdr3_nt	cdr3_aa
TRBJ1-1	15	once	TRBD1	TRBV6-6	TGTGCCAGCAGAACCCGGGACAGGGGTGGGGCTGAAGCTTTCTTT	CASRTRDRGGAEAFF
TRBJ1-1	14	NA	NA	TRBV10-3	TGTGCCATCAGTGACCCCAGGGGGAACACTGAAGCTTTCTTT	CAISDPRGNTEAFF
TRBJ2-1	11	NA	TRBD1	TRBV7-9	TGTGCCAGCAGCCTGACAGGGGAACCGTTCTTC	CASSLTGEPFF
TRBJ1-2	12	NA	NA	TRBV6-4	TGTGCCAGCAGTGACAGGGAGTATGGCTACACCTTC	CASSDREYGYTF
TRBJ2-5	15	once	NA	TRBV6-2/TRBV6-3	TGTGCCAGCAGTTACCTAGGGGGGGCCGGAGAGACCCAGTACTTC	CASSYLGGAGETQYF
TRBJ1-6	16	NA	NA	TRBV6-2/TRBV6-3	TGTGCCAGCAGTTACTCGACCGACAGGAGAAGGTCGGCCCTCCACTTT	CASSYSTDRRRSALHF
TRBJ2-1	15	NA	NA	TRBV4-2	TGTGCCAGCAGCCAAGAGGGCAGGGAATACAATGAGCAGTTCTTC	CASSQEGREYNEQFF
TRBJ1-2	14	NA	TRBD1	TRBV4-2	TGTGCCAGCAGCCCGCAGACAGGGAACTATGGCTACACCTTC	CASSPQTGNYGYTF
TRBJ2-7	17	NA	TRBD2	TRBV19	TGTGCCAGTAGGCAGGGGCTAGCGGGAGTTGGCTCCAACGAGCAGTACTTC	CASRQGLAGVGSNEQYF
TRBJ2-7	17	NA	TRBD1	TRBV3-1/TRBV3-2	TGTGCCAGCAGCCTCCTCTCGTTAGGACAGGGACCCTACGAGCAGTACTTC	CASSLLSLGQGPYEQYF
TRBJ2-5	14	NA	TRBD1	TRBV11-2	TGTGCCAGCAGCCCCCAGGGGGCCGAAGAGACCCAGTACTTC	CASSPQGAEETQYF
TRBJ1-5	14	few	TRBD1	TRBV6-2/TRBV6-3	TGTGCCAGCAGTGACCACAGGGGGCCTCAGCCCCAGCATTTT	CASSDHRGPQPQHF
TRBJ2-5	17	NA	TRBD2	TRBV5-1	TGCGCCAGCAGCTTGGGGACTAGCGGGGGGGCCTCAGAGACCCAGTACTTC	CASSLGTSGGASETQYF
TRBJ2-7	15	NA	TRBD1	TRBV13	TGTGCCAGCAGCCTACGGACAGGGATACGCCTCGAGCAGTACTTC	CASSLRTGIRLEQYF
TRBJ1-5	11	NA	NA	TRBV20-1	TGCAGTGCGAGTAGCAATCAGCCCCAGCATTTT	CSASSNQPQHF
TRBJ2-1	17	NA	TRBD1	TRBV28	TGTGCCAGCAGTTTCCCGGACAGGGGCGACTCCTACAATGAGCAGTTCTTC	CASSFPDRGDSYNEQFF
TRBJ2-3	16	NA	TRBD2	TRBV7-3	TGTGCCAGCACCCCAGTTGCGGGGGGCCTCACAGATACGCAGTATTTT	CASTPVAGGLTDTQYF
TRBJ2-1	14	NA	TRBD1	TRBV5-4	TGTGCCAGCAGCTTTAAGACAGGGGTTGATGAGCAGTTCTTC	CASSFKTGVDEQFF